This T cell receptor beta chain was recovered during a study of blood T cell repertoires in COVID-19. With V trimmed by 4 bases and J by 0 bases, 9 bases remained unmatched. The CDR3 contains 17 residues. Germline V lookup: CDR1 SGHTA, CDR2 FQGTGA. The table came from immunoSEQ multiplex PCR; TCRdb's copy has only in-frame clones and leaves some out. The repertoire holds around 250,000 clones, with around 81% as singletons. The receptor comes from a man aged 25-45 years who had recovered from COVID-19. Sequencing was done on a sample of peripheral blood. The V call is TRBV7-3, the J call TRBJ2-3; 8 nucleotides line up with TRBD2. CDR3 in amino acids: CASSSHPAGASTDTQYF. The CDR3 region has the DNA TGTGCCAGCAGCTCCCACCCAGCGGGGGCAAGCACAGATACGCAGTATTTT. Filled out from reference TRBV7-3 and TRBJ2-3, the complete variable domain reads GAGVSQTPSNKVTEKGKYVELRCDPISGHTALYWYRQSLGQGPEFLIYFQGTGAADDSGLPNDRFFAVRPEGSVSTLKIQRTERGDSAVYLCASSSHPAGASTDTQYFGPGTRLTVL.